A single sample is the source of the 11 T cell receptor beta chains below, sequenced in a study of blood T cell repertoires in COVID-19. Assay: immunoSEQ multiplex PCR; the TCRdb copy retains only in-frame clones and omits some. The sample lists some 150,000 clones; around 81% were seen once. The sequencing input was peripheral blood. The receptors were gathered from a human donor in a cohort sampled during active COVID-19.

This sequence joins TRBV28 and TRBJ1-6; no reliable D call. The CDR3 sequence is 12 residues long. Germline V gives CDR1 MDHEN, CDR2 SYDVKM. The ends were cut back, 8 bases at V and 8 bases at J, with 10 bases in the middle. CDR3 residues: CASGGADSPLHF. The CDR3 DNA reads TGTGCCAGCGGAGGAGCCGATTCACCCCTCCACTTT.

The chain has TRBV5-6 and TRBJ2-2, with 9 bases lining up with TRBD1. J was trimmed by 4 bases and V by 0 bases; bases with no gene match: 4. The length of the CDR3 is 16 residues. The germline CDR1 and CDR2 sequences are SGHDT and YYEEEE. The CDR3 region is CASSLVGQGPTGELFF. The CDR3 nucleotides are TGTGCCAGCAGCTTGGTCGGACAGGGGCCCACCGGGGAGCTGTTTTTT.

This clone was found a few times. The chain couples TRBV19 to TRBJ1-5, with 8 bases identical to TRBD1. The V segment lost 2 bases and the J segment 6 bases; nucleotides outside the gene matches: 12. Germline V CDR1 and CDR2: LNHDA, SQIVND (reference sequence). The CDR3 runs to 17 residues. The CDR3 region is CASSIPQGQGGGQPQHF. CDR3 sequence (DNA): TGTGCCAGTAGTATACCCCAAGGACAGGGAGGGGGTCAGCCCCAGCATTTT. Using reference TRBV19 and TRBJ1-5 for the parts outside the CDR3, the full variable domain is DGGITQSPKYLFRKEGQNVTLSCEQNLNHDAMYWYRQDPGQGLRLIYYSQIVNDFQKGDIAEGYSVSREKKESFPLTVTSAQKNPTAFYLCASSIPQGQGGGQPQHFGDGTRLSIL.

The chain is built from TRBV27 and TRBJ2-2; 8 nucleotides agree with TRBD1. Trimming took 4 bases from V and 6 from J; bases not matched to a gene: 4. This CDR3 is built from 14 residues. Germline-derived CDR1 and CDR2 are MNHEY and SMNVEV (reference sequence). The CDR3 loop is CASSWGQEAGELFF. The CDR3, as DNA: TGTGCCAGCAGTTGGGGACAGGAGGCCGGGGAGCTGTTTTTT.

CDR3 protein: CASSLNSYTGELFF. In DNA, the CDR3 is TGTGCCAGCAGCTTAAACAGCTACACCGGGGAGCTGTTTTTT. The chain links TRBV11-2 to TRBJ2-2; D ambiguous. The CDR3 runs to 14 residues. Trimming stripped 2 bases from V and 3 bases from J, with 7 bases between. Germline CDR1 SGHAT, CDR2 FQNNGV.

The rearrangement links TRBV18 to TRBJ1-1; TRBD1 matches 10 bases. The CDR3 length is 15 residues. Trimming removed 3 bases from V and 6 bases from J; junction bases left unmatched: 7. Per germline, CDR1 KGHSH and CDR2 LQKENI. The CDR3 DNA follows: TGTGCCAGCTCACCGGGGACAGGGGATACGGCTGAAGCTTTCTTT. Translation: CASSPGTGDTAEAFF.

The genes are TRBV3-1 (or the pseudogene TRBV3-2) and TRBJ1-2; D may be TRBD1 (5 bases). V was cut by 0 bases and J by 4 bases, with 9 bases left in between. Germline loops: CDR1 LGHDT, CDR2 YNNKEL (reference sequence). The length of the CDR3 is 14 residues. Here the CDR3 reads CASSQEPGIYGYTF. The CDR3 DNA reads TGTGCCAGCAGCCAAGAGCCAGGGATCTATGGCTACACCTTC.

The chain combines TRBV5-1 with TRBJ2-7; D unclear. V was cut by 2 bases and J by 3 bases, with 15 bases left in between. The germline CDR1 and CDR2 sequences are SGHRS and YFSETQ. There are 15 residues in the CDR3. The CDR3: CASSFLPPNGYEQYF. CDR3 bases: TGCGCCAGCAGCTTTTTGCCCCCGAACGGCTACGAGCAGTACTTC.

This clone was counted a few times. This chain connects TRBV2 to TRBJ2-1; D perhaps matches TRBD1 (6 bases). This CDR3 has 11 residues. Germline assignment: CDR1 SNHLY and CDR2 FYNNEI. Trimming removed 8 bases at V and 7 bases at J, with 9 bases between. The CDR3, as DNA: TGTGCCAGCGAGAGGGGGAATGAGCAGTTCTTC. Its translation is CASERGNEQFF.

The chain links TRBV7-9 to TRBJ2-5, with TRBD1 matching 9 bases. Trimming at V came to 3 bases and at J to 6 bases, leaving 14 bases not matched to a gene. The CDR3 is made up of 17 amino acids. Germline V gene sequence: CDR1 SEHNR, CDR2 FQNEAQ (reference sequence). This CDR3 is CASSLPGQGEIGKTQYF. Written as DNA, the CDR3 is TGTGCCAGCAGCTTGCCGGGACAGGGCGAAATCGGGAAGACCCAGTACTTC.

Only one count was recorded for this clone. V usage is TRBV2 and J usage is TRBJ2-3; 12 positions agree with TRBD2. This CDR3 comprises 15 residues. V was clipped by 6 bases and J by 2 bases; unmatched bases: 3. Germline V gives CDR1 SNHLY, CDR2 FYNNEI. CDR3 region: CASRASGGDTDTQYF. In nucleotides, the CDR3 is TGTGCCAGCAGGGCTAGCGGGGGGGACACAGATACGCAGTATTTT.